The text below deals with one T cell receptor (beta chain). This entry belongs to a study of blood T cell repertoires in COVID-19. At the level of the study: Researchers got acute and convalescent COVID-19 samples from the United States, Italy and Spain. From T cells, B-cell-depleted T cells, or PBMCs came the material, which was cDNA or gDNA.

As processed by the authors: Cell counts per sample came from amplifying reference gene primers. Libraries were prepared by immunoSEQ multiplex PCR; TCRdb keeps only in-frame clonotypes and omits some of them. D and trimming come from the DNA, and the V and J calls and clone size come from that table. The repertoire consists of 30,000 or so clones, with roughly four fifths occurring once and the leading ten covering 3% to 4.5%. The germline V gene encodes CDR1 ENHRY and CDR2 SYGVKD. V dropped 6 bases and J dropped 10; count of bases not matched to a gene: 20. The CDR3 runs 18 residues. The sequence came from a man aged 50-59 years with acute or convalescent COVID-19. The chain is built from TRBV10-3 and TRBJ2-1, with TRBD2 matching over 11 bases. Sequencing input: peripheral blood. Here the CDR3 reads CAIRRDRVTSGRVWEQFF. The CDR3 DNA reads TGTGCCATCAGGCGGGACAGGGTAACTAGCGGGAGAGTCTGGGAGCAGTTCTTC.